This is a list of T cell receptor beta chains from one sample in a study of blood T cell repertoires in COVID-19. TCRdb's table, derived via immunoSEQ multiplex PCR, lists solely in-frame clones and lacks some. This sample carries about 86,000 clones, approximately 88% of them seen once, and the ten largest clones take approximately 34%. What was sequenced was peripheral blood. The receptor source for this set is a woman older than 75 with active or convalescent COVID-19. Both conserved end residues are part of each CDR3. Fields, in order: CDR3 DNA, CDR3 protein, D gene, V gene, J gene, clone size. The D gene is left open where the match is weak. Clone sizes are given selectively: once, few, many, or a class where the clone is expanded.

cdr3_nt: TGCGCCAGCAGCTTGACCTGGACAGTCTCCTACAATGAGCAGTTCTTC
cdr3_aa: CASSLTWTVSYNEQFF
d_call: .
v_call: TRBV5-1
j_call: TRBJ2-1
clone_size: .

cdr3_nt: TGTGCCAGCAGCTTCGGACAGGTTGTATACTTC
cdr3_aa: CASSFGQVVYF
d_call: TRBD1
v_call: TRBV13
j_call: TRBJ2-7
clone_size: .

cdr3_nt: TGTGCCAGCAGCCAGACTAGCGGGGGGAACGAGCAGTACTTC
cdr3_aa: CASSQTSGGNEQYF
d_call: TRBD2
v_call: TRBV3-1/TRBV3-2
j_call: TRBJ2-7
clone_size: .

cdr3_nt: TGTGCCAGCAGCTTAGCTCGCGGGAGGGGCACAGATACGCAGTATTTT
cdr3_aa: CASSLARGRGTDTQYF
d_call: TRBD2
v_call: TRBV7-2
j_call: TRBJ2-3
clone_size: .

cdr3_nt: TGTGCCAGCAGCAATATAGCGGGCCACCAAGAGACCCAGTACTTC
cdr3_aa: CASSNIAGHQETQYF
d_call: TRBD2
v_call: TRBV11-1
j_call: TRBJ2-5
clone_size: .

cdr3_nt: TGTGCCAGCAGCCGGAACGGACTAGCGGGGGGGTCGGAGACCCAGTACTTC
cdr3_aa: CASSRNGLAGGSETQYF
d_call: TRBD2
v_call: TRBV11-2
j_call: TRBJ2-5
clone_size: .

cdr3_nt: TGTGCCAGCAGTTACTCTCGTTCTAATTCACCCCTCCACTTT
cdr3_aa: CASSYSRSNSPLHF
d_call: .
v_call: TRBV6-5
j_call: TRBJ1-6
clone_size: .

cdr3_nt: TGTGCCAGCTCACCTGACAGGGTTGGAAACACCATATATTTT
cdr3_aa: CASSPDRVGNTIYF
d_call: TRBD1
v_call: TRBV18
j_call: TRBJ1-3
clone_size: .

cdr3_nt: TGTGCCAGCAGGAACTCGGAGACCCAGTACTTC
cdr3_aa: CASRNSETQYF
d_call: .
v_call: TRBV28
j_call: TRBJ2-5
clone_size: .

cdr3_nt: TGTGCCAGCAGCGGGGGGGCCTCCAATGAGCAGTTCTTC
cdr3_aa: CASSGGASNEQFF
d_call: .
v_call: TRBV5-4
j_call: TRBJ2-1
clone_size: .

cdr3_nt: TGTGCCTGGAGTAGGGGGTTCCAAGAGACCCAGTACTTC
cdr3_aa: CAWSRGFQETQYF
d_call: .
v_call: TRBV30
j_call: TRBJ2-5
clone_size: .

cdr3_nt: TGTGCCAGCAGCCCCAGGGGTTACGAGCAGTACTTC
cdr3_aa: CASSPRGYEQYF
d_call: .
v_call: TRBV9
j_call: TRBJ2-7
clone_size: .

cdr3_nt: TGCGCCAGCAGCCAAGAAGAGGGTTCCTACGAGCAGTACTTC
cdr3_aa: CASSQEEGSYEQYF
d_call: .
v_call: TRBV4-1
j_call: TRBJ2-7
clone_size: .

cdr3_nt: TGTGCCAGCAGCTTAGGGCCGTCGCATAATGAAAAACTGTTTTTT
cdr3_aa: CASSLGPSHNEKLFF
d_call: .
v_call: TRBV7-6
j_call: TRBJ1-4
clone_size: .

cdr3_nt: TGTGCCAGCAGGGCGGGAGGCACAGATACGCAGTATTTT
cdr3_aa: CASRAGGTDTQYF
d_call: TRBD2
v_call: TRBV7-3
j_call: TRBJ2-3
clone_size: .

cdr3_nt: TGTGCCAGCAGCCCCCTTGGGGGGAGGGGCACAGATACGCAGTATTTT
cdr3_aa: CASSPLGGRGTDTQYF
d_call: TRBD2
v_call: TRBV9
j_call: TRBJ2-3
clone_size: .

cdr3_nt: TGTGCCACCAGACCGAATAATCCGGGACAGGCCTACGAGCAGTACTTC
cdr3_aa: CATRPNNPGQAYEQYF
d_call: TRBD1
v_call: TRBV15
j_call: TRBJ2-7
clone_size: .

cdr3_nt: TGCGCCAGCGAATCGGGACAGGGTAATAATGAGCAGTTCTTC
cdr3_aa: CASESGQGNNEQFF
d_call: TRBD1
v_call: TRBV5-1
j_call: TRBJ2-1
clone_size: .

cdr3_nt: TGTGCCAGCGACCTTGGTGGAGGAACTGAAGCTTTCTTT
cdr3_aa: CASDLGGGTEAFF
d_call: .
v_call: TRBV28
j_call: TRBJ1-1
clone_size: .

cdr3_nt: TGTGCCAGCAGCTATACCCTAATGGACACTGAAGCTTTCTTT
cdr3_aa: CASSYTLMDTEAFF
d_call: .
v_call: TRBV7-3
j_call: TRBJ1-1
clone_size: .

cdr3_nt: TGCGCCAGCAGTGACAGGGGGAACCCTAACTATGGCTACACCTTC
cdr3_aa: CASSDRGNPNYGYTF
d_call: TRBD1
v_call: TRBV10-2
j_call: TRBJ1-2
clone_size: .

cdr3_nt: TGTGCCACGCAGGGGCTTAGGGCGGGTGGCTACACCTTC
cdr3_aa: CATQGLRAGGYTF
d_call: .
v_call: TRBV15
j_call: TRBJ1-2
clone_size: .

cdr3_nt: TGTGCCAGCAGCCTACCTGGGGCGGGATTTGACACCGGGGAGCTGTTTTTT
cdr3_aa: CASSLPGAGFDTGELFF
d_call: .
v_call: TRBV7-9
j_call: TRBJ2-2
clone_size: .

cdr3_nt: TGTGCCAGCACCGTTTTAGGAGCCGGCTCATACGGGTCTTTCTTT
cdr3_aa: CASTVLGAGSYGSFF
d_call: .
v_call: TRBV7-8
j_call: TRBJ1-1
clone_size: .

cdr3_nt: TGTGCCAGCGCCGGGGAATCAGATACGCAGTATTTT
cdr3_aa: CASAGESDTQYF
d_call: .
v_call: TRBV9
j_call: TRBJ2-3
clone_size: .

cdr3_nt: TGTGCCAGCAGCTTAGGGGTGAACAGGTACCGCACCGGGGAGCTGTTTTTT
cdr3_aa: CASSLGVNRYRTGELFF
d_call: .
v_call: TRBV11-2
j_call: TRBJ2-2
clone_size: .

cdr3_nt: TGTGCCAGCAGCTCTGACAGGAGCTCCTACGAGCAGTACTTC
cdr3_aa: CASSSDRSSYEQYF
d_call: .
v_call: TRBV7-9
j_call: TRBJ2-7
clone_size: .

cdr3_nt: TGTGCCAGCTCACCGGCAAACCGGGACAGGGGTACCGGGGAGCTGTTTTTT
cdr3_aa: CASSPANRDRGTGELFF
d_call: TRBD1
v_call: TRBV18
j_call: TRBJ2-2
clone_size: once

cdr3_nt: TGTGCCAGCAGCCGCAATGGACTAGCGGGAACCTACGAGCAGTACTTC
cdr3_aa: CASSRNGLAGTYEQYF
d_call: TRBD2
v_call: TRBV7-9
j_call: TRBJ2-7
clone_size: .